One and the same sample provided the 23 T cell receptor beta chains below, sequenced in a study of CXCR3-negative and CXCR3-positive naive CD8 T cells. Through 5' RACE with UMI labels, the TRB cDNA libraries were prepared. With the 5' RACE reads reprocessed, TCRdb shows one record per CDR3 protein and no DNA. The sample features approximately 59,000 distinct CDR3 sequences, with just over 0.7% in its top ten. Broader study findings: Relative to CXCR3-negative naive cells, CXCR3-positive naive cells had more hydrophobic TRB CDR3s.

Antigens of these TCRs are unknown. The specimen sequenced was naive CXCR3+ CD8+ T cells from blood. The subset here: CD45RO-CCR7+CD27+CD95- naive CD8+ T cells expressing CXCR3 (TNR3+). These receptors came from a human donor in good health. Some clones in this sample may be carry-over from other donors' samples.

This chain uses TRBV29-1 with TRBJ2-3; TCRdb gives TRBD2 as the D gene, but with no DNA this cannot be confirmed. Per germline, CDR1 SQVTM and CDR2 ANQGSEA. The CDR3 runs 14 residues. The CDR3: CSAKGAYSTDTQYF.

The rearrangement joins TRBV28 to TRBJ1-5; TCRdb picks TRBD1, but there is no DNA to check that call. Germline-derived CDR1 and CDR2 are MDHEN and SYDVKM. CDR3 length: 17 residues. CDR3 sequence: CASSLRPLYPGNQPQHF.

The V gene is TRBV7-6, the J gene TRBJ2-1; TCRdb proposes TRBD1, but this gene call is untestable without DNA. CDR1 is SGHVS and CDR2 is FNYEAQ in the germline V gene. The CDR3 consists of 14 residues. Here the CDR3 reads CASSFSGGSNEQFF. The whole variable domain, remainder taken from reference TRBV7-6 and TRBJ2-1, is GAGVSQSPRYKVTKRGQDVALRCDPISGHVSLYWYRQALGQGPEFLTYFNYEAQQDKSGLPNDRFSAERPEGSISTLTIQRTEQRDSAMYRCASSFSGGSNEQFFGPGTRLTVL.

The chain couples TRBV2 to TRBJ2-2. The CDR3 has 12 residues. Germline-derived CDR1 and CDR2 are SNHLY and FYNNEI. The chain's CDR3 is CAIDKTAGELFF.

The chain employs TRBV5-1 and TRBJ2-3; without DNA, the TCRdb call of TRBD2 cannot be checked. In germline, CDR1 is SGHRS, CDR2 YFSETQ. This CDR3 has 15 residues. The CDR3 is CASRTRRDYEGGQYF.

The CDR3 loop reads CASRGTSGGLNTGELFF. The chain has TRBV7-2 and TRBJ2-2; TCRdb's assignment of TRBD2 cannot be checked, as there is no DNA. The CDR3 consists of 17 residues. Germline V gene data show CDR1 as SGHTA and CDR2 as FQGNSA.

CDR3 loop: CSARLGLTSRDEQYF. The chain has TRBV20-1 and TRBJ2-7; TCRdb selects TRBD1, and the lack of DNA leaves this call unchecked. CDR3 length: 15 amino acids. Germline CDR1 DFQATT, CDR2 SNEGSKA (reference sequence).

The rearrangement links TRBV13 to TRBJ2-7; TCRdb outputs TRBD1, but without DNA this stays unchecked. CDR1 is PRHDT and CDR2 is FYEKMQ in the germline V gene (reference sequence). This CDR3 spans 15 amino acids. The CDR3 reads CASSLGRTRLYEQYF. Full variable domain (remainder filled in from reference TRBV13 and TRBJ2-7): AAGVIQSPRHLIKEKRETATLKCYPIPRHDTVYWYQQGPGQDPQFLISFYEKMQSDKGSIPDRFSAQQFSDYHSELNMSSLELGDSALYFCASSLGRTRLYEQYFGPGTRLTVT.

The gene calls are TRBV5-6 and TRBJ1-5; with no DNA, the TCRdb D assignment of TRBD1 cannot be verified. CDR3 length: 14 residues. The germline CDR1 and CDR2 sequences are SGHDT and YYEEEE. The CDR3 protein is CASSLATDHQPQHF.

This chain connects TRBV4-3 to TRBJ2-3. The germline gives CDR1 LGHNA, CDR2 YSLEER. This CDR3 comprises 14 residues. CDR3 in amino acids: CASSPGSSTDTQYF.

This sequence joins TRBV7-2 and TRBJ2-3; TCRdb returns TRBD2, unconfirmable since there is no DNA. This CDR3 comprises 13 residues. CDR1 and CDR2 (germline): SGHTA, FQGNSA. CDR3 loop: CASNHPPPDTQYF.

The chain couples TRBV20-1 to TRBJ2-1; TCRdb's assignment of TRBD2 cannot be checked, as there is no DNA. The germline gives CDR1 DFQATT, CDR2 SNEGSKA (reference sequence). The CDR3 consists of 17 residues. Here the CDR3 reads CSVPGLAGGRSYNEQFF.

V and J are TRBV4-3 and TRBJ2-4; checking the TCRdb D call of TRBD1 is not possible without DNA. CDR1 and CDR2 (germline): LGHNA, YSLEER. This CDR3 has 15 residues. CDR3 in amino acids: CASSQVQGAQNIQYF.

The chain employs TRBV21-1 and TRBJ1-5. TRBV21-1 represents a pseudogene. The CDR3 extends over 15 amino acids. The CDR3 protein is CASSKELDRNQPQHF.

The J gene is TRBJ2-1, the V gene TRBV9. Germline assignment: CDR1 SGDLS and CDR2 YYNGEE. The CDR3 loop spans 11 amino acids. The CDR3 sequence is CASSHGDEQFF.

The V gene is TRBV28, the J gene TRBJ2-7; with no DNA, the TCRdb D assignment of TRBD1 cannot be verified. Germline V gene sequence: CDR1 MDHEN, CDR2 SYDVKM. This CDR3 spans 15 amino acids. This CDR3 reads CASSPGRGASYEQYF. Supplemented by reference TRBV28 and TRBJ2-7, the full variable domain reads DVKVTQSSRYLVKRTGEKVFLECVQDMDHENMFWYRQDPGLGLRLIYFSYDVKMKEKGDIPEGYSVSREKKERFSLILESASTNQTSMYLCASSPGRGASYEQYFGPGTRLTVT.

The chain is built from TRBV29-1 and TRBJ2-7; TCRdb's D call of TRBD1 is untestable without DNA. This CDR3 has 12 residues. Looked up from germline, CDR1 is SQVTM and CDR2 is ANQGSEA. The CDR3 here is CSARDGFYEQYF.

The chain carries TRBV4-1 and TRBJ2-7; TCRdb proposes TRBD2, but this gene call is untestable without DNA. This CDR3 has 15 residues. Germline V gives CDR1 MGHRA, CDR2 YSYEKL. The CDR3 is CASSYRDSGGYEQYF.

The chain joins TRBV6-5 to TRBJ1-6; as DNA is missing, the TRBD1 call by TCRdb cannot be tested. Germline CDR1 is MNHEY and CDR2 is SVGAGI. This CDR3 region has 13 residues. CDR3 sequence reads: CASAESEARPLHF.

The gene calls are TRBV10-3 and TRBJ2-7; lacking DNA, the TRBD2 call made by TCRdb goes unchecked. Germline-derived CDR1 and CDR2 are ENHRY and SYGVKD. The CDR3 length is 15 residues. CDR3 region: CAISGGLAGAYEQYF.

This chain uses TRBV5-1 with TRBJ1-1. The CDR3 is 14 residues long. Per the germline V gene, CDR1 is SGHRS and CDR2 is YFSETQ. The CDR3 protein is CASSLAGYDTEAFF.

The genes are TRBV12-3 or TRBV12-4 and TRBJ2-7. CDR3 length: 13 residues. The CDR3 region is CASSLQVHYEQYF.

The chain carries TRBV5-5 and TRBJ2-1; lacking DNA, the TRBD1 call made by TCRdb goes unchecked. Germline V gene sequence: CDR1 SGHKS, CDR2 YYEKEE (reference sequence). The CDR3 runs 14 residues. CDR3 sequence reads: CASRGQGAIDEQFF.